This T cell receptor beta chain derives from a study of PD-L1 blockade in urothelial cancer. Study at large: Of approximately 30 patients, around 26 were males with bladder-origin urothelial cancer. Patients' histories included 0 to 3 prior chemotherapy regimens.

Generated by immunoSEQ multiplex PCR, the TCRdb table keeps only in-frame clones and is missing some. Of about 69,000 clones listed, about 89% are singletons. This TCR derives from a man between 60 and 75 years old with urothelial cancer. The source was PBMCs, collected around atezolizumab (anti-PD-L1) treatment.

The CDR3 bases are TGTGCCAGTAGTAAGGGAAGGTCAGGGATTGTCTACGAGCAGTACTTC. Encoded protein: CASSKGRSGIVYEQYF. The chain is built from TRBV19 and TRBJ2-7; possible D gene TRBD1, 5 bases. V lost 4 bases to trimming and J lost 3 bases, with 19 bases between them. Germline V gives CDR1 LNHDA, CDR2 SQIVND (reference sequence). The CDR3 consists of 16 residues.